The 32 T cell receptor beta chains below all came from one sample that was sequenced in a study of blood T cell repertoires in COVID-19. The method was immunoSEQ multiplex PCR; TCRdb's version includes in-frame clones alone and lacks a portion of them. The sample has some 26,000 clones, 65% to 75% seen once. Sequencing used peripheral blood. These receptor sequences come from a man aged 50 to 59 with COVID-19, enrolled during active disease.

This chain uses TRBV3-1 (or the pseudogene TRBV3-2) with TRBJ2-7, with 8 nucleotides matching TRBD2. J was trimmed by 10 bases and V by 0 bases; bases with no gene match: 5. The CDR3 consists of 13 residues. Germline-derived CDR1 and CDR2 are LGHDT and YNNKEL (reference sequence). In DNA form, the CDR3 reads TGTGCCAGCAGCCAAGATTCGGGGGGGGTTCAGTACTTC. It yields the protein CASSQDSGGVQYF.

The rearrangement links TRBV6-2 or TRBV6-3 to TRBJ2-5, with TRBD1 matching 12 bases. The CDR3 is 15 amino acids. The germline V gene encodes CDR1 MNHEY and CDR2 SVGEGT. V lost 0 bases and J lost 5; bases outside the gene matches: 1. The CDR3 is CASSYSGTGGETQYF. DNA for the CDR3: TGTGCCAGCAGTTACTCTGGGACAGGGGGCGAGACCCAGTACTTC.

This chain connects TRBV6-4 to TRBJ1-5; unclear D gene. This CDR3 spans 11 amino acids. Trimming removed 8 bases at V and 0 bases at J, with 2 bases between. Germline assignment: CDR1 MRHNA and CDR2 SNTAGT. Here the CDR3 DNA reads TGTGCCAGCCGTAGCAATCAGCCCCAGCATTTT. Protein: CASRSNQPQHF.

The V call is TRBV19, the J call TRBJ1-5, with D unresolved. The V end was cut by 5 bases, the J end by 3 bases, with 5 bases between. The CDR3 has 12 residues. Germline V CDR1 and CDR2: LNHDA, SQIVND (reference sequence). CDR3 coding DNA: TGTGCCAGTAGTTCCCACAATCAGCCCCAGCATTTT. The encoded protein is CASSSHNQPQHF. Supplemented by reference TRBV19 and TRBJ1-5, the full variable domain reads DGGITQSPKYLFRKEGQNVTLSCEQNLNHDAMYWYRQDPGQGLRLIYYSQIVNDFQKGDIAEGYSVSREKKESFPLTVTSAQKNPTAFYLCASSSHNQPQHFGDGTRLSIL.

This clone was picked up a small number of times. The chain couples TRBV5-1 to TRBJ2-1, with D possibly TRBD1 on 5 matching bases. V was trimmed by 1 base and J by 5 bases, leaving 13 bases between them. Germline lookup yields CDR1 SGHRS and CDR2 YFSETQ. The CDR3 is made up of 15 amino acids. CDR3 in amino acids: CASSLIWGGNNEQFF. The CDR3 DNA reads as TGCGCCAGCAGCTTGATTTGGGGCGGCAACAATGAGCAGTTCTTC. The whole variable domain, remainder taken from reference TRBV5-1 and TRBJ2-1, is KAGVTQTPRYLIKTRGQQVTLSCSPISGHRSVSWYQQTPGQGLQFLFEYFSETQRNKGNFPGRFSGRQFSNSRSEMNVSTLELGDSALYLCASSLIWGGNNEQFFGPGTRLTVL.

The chain joins TRBV19 to TRBJ2-1; D is perhaps TRBD1 (6 bases). Germline-derived CDR1 and CDR2 are LNHDA and SQIVND (reference sequence). CDR3 length: 13 amino acids. The ends were cut back, 5 bases at V and 9 bases at J, with 14 bases in the middle. CDR3 in amino acids: CASSVGARGEQFF. DNA of the CDR3: TGTGCCAGTAGTGTCGGGGCCAGGGGTGAGCAGTTCTTC. Filled out from reference TRBV19 and TRBJ2-1, the complete variable domain reads DGGITQSPKYLFRKEGQNVTLSCEQNLNHDAMYWYRQDPGQGLRLIYYSQIVNDFQKGDIAEGYSVSREKKESFPLTVTSAQKNPTAFYLCASSVGARGEQFFGPGTRLTVL.

The gene calls are TRBV2 and TRBJ2-3; 11 bases are a match to TRBD2. Looked up from germline, CDR1 is SNHLY and CDR2 is FYNNEI. J gave up 4 bases and V 5 bases, and 2 bases lay outside the gene matches. The CDR3 covers 14 residues. For the CDR3, the DNA is TGTGCCAGCAGTTTAGCGGGAGGGTCAGATACGCAGTATTTT. Translating gives CASSLAGGSDTQYF.

This chain links TRBV21-1 with TRBJ1-5; the table's D call, TRBD1, was not checked against the DNA. TRBV21-1 is deemed a pseudogene. This CDR3 region has 17 residues. The CDR3 DNA is TGTGCCAGCAGCTTACGCTATGACAGGGGGCGCAATCAGCCCCAGCATTTT. This gives the protein CASSLRYDRGRNQPQHF.

The chain couples TRBV19 to TRBJ1-5; a possible D gene is TRBD1 (5 bases). The CDR3 sequence is 17 residues long. With 7 bases removed from V and 1 base from J, the gap between germline ends came to 20 bases. Looked up from germline, CDR1 is LNHDA and CDR2 is SQIVND (reference sequence). CDR3 in amino acids: CASTEAPWGYSNQPQHF. The CDR3 nucleotides are TGTGCCAGTACCGAGGCCCCATGGGGCTACAGCAATCAGCCCCAGCATTTT.

This sequence joins TRBV7-9 and TRBJ2-6; D is possibly TRBD2 (5 bases). The CDR3 totals 16 residues. V gave up 5 bases and J gave up 2 bases, with 13 bases separating them. The germline V gene encodes CDR1 SEHNR and CDR2 FQNEAQ (reference sequence). The CDR3 DNA is TGTGCCAGCAGCCCAGGACTCAACCCTGGGGCCAACGTCCTGACTTTC. Residues: CASSPGLNPGANVLTF. Full variable domain (remainder filled in from reference TRBV7-9 and TRBJ2-6): DTGVSQNPRHKITKRGQNVTFRCDPISEHNRLYWYRQTLGQGPEFLTYFQNEAQLEKSRLLSDRFSAERPKGSFSTLEIQRTEQGDSAMYLCASSPGLNPGANVLTFGAGSRLTVL.

V gene TRBV2 combines with J gene TRBJ2-3; TRBD2 might be the D (6 bases). The CDR3 totals 13 residues. Germline V gives CDR1 SNHLY, CDR2 FYNNEI. V was clipped by 8 bases and J by 2 bases, with 11 bases between them. In DNA form, the CDR3 reads TGTGCCAGCGGAGGGCGAACCACAGATACGCAGTATTTT. This codes for CASGGRTTDTQYF. Using reference TRBV2 and TRBJ2-3 for the parts outside the CDR3, the full variable domain is EPEVTQTPSHQVTQMGQEVILRCVPISNHLYFYWYRQILGQKVEFLVSFYNNEISEKSEIFDDQFSVERPDGSNFTLKIRSTKLEDSAMYFCASGGRTTDTQYFGPGTRLTVL.

The chain is built from TRBV6-1 and TRBJ2-7, with TRBD2 identical over 8 bases. The J segment lost 5 bases and the V segment lost 0 bases, leaving 6 bases of the junction unmatched. This CDR3 comprises 15 residues. Germline CDR1 MNHNS, CDR2 SASEGT. DNA of the CDR3: TGTGCCAGCAGTGAAGCCAGCGGGAGCAGCCACGAGCAGTACTTC. Protein product: CASSEASGSSHEQYF.

J is TRBJ2-7 and V is TRBV2; TRBD1 matches at 7 bases. The junction had 12 bases not matched to a gene; V was cut back by 4 bases and J by 3 bases. This CDR3 contains 16 residues. CDR1 and CDR2 from the germline V gene are SNHLY and FYNNEI. This chain's CDR3 is CASSGRQGSFIYEQYF. DNA of the CDR3: TGTGCCAGCAGTGGACGACAGGGCTCTTTTATCTACGAGCAGTACTTC.

The table lists this clone with a count of one. The sample carries other DNA sequences with the same CDR3. V usage is TRBV16 and J usage is TRBJ1-1; D uncertain. V lost 0 bases, J lost 5 bases, and 7 bases lay in between. The V gene's germline CDR1 is KGHSY and CDR2 FQNENV. The CDR3 totals 13 residues. The CDR3 DNA sequence: TGTGCCAGCAGCCAATCAGGAGGAACTGAAGCTTTCTTT. Translation gives CASSQSGGTEAFF.

The chain recombines TRBV30 with TRBJ1-1; no reliable D call. The CDR3 length is 13 residues. V was pared by 5 bases and J by 0 bases, with 10 bases between. Germline V lookup: CDR1 GTSNPN, CDR2 SVGIG (reference sequence). The CDR3 DNA reads TGTGCCTGGGTTATTAACATGAACACTGAAGCTTTCTTT. This gives the protein CAWVINMNTEAFF.

In its sample, this clone was seen a few times. This rearrangement joins TRBV2 to TRBJ2-1; tentatively, D is TRBD2 (6 bases). Germline-derived CDR1 and CDR2 are SNHLY and FYNNEI. The V and J ends lost 2 bases and 5 bases respectively, with 10 bases between them. The CDR3 is 14 amino acids. CDR3 amino acids: CASSERTTDNEQFF. The CDR3 region has the DNA TGTGCCAGCAGTGAACGGACTACCGACAATGAGCAGTTCTTC. The whole variable domain, remainder taken from reference TRBV2 and TRBJ2-1, is EPEVTQTPSHQVTQMGQEVILRCVPISNHLYFYWYRQILGQKVEFLVSFYNNEISEKSEIFDDQFSVERPDGSNFTLKIRSTKLEDSAMYFCASSERTTDNEQFFGPGTRLTVL.

This sequence joins TRBV5-1 and TRBJ2-4, with TRBD1 identical over 7 bases. This CDR3 spans 17 amino acids. Germline loops: CDR1 SGHRS, CDR2 YFSETQ. V was clipped by 0 bases and J by 0 bases; unmatched bases: 6. The CDR3 is CASSLGGQQLAKNIQYF. The CDR3 coding sequence is TGCGCCAGCAGCTTGGGGGGACAGCAACTAGCCAAAAACATTCAGTACTTC.

The chain couples TRBV3-1 (or the pseudogene TRBV3-2) to TRBJ2-1; 9 nucleotides match TRBD2. This CDR3 has 15 amino acids. V was pared by 1 base and J by 4 bases, with 2 bases of the junction left unmatched. The germline CDR1 and CDR2 sequences are LGHDT and YNNKEL (reference sequence). The CDR3 bases are TGTGCCAGCAGCCAAGGACTAGCGGATTACAATGAGCAGTTCTTC. This gives the protein CASSQGLADYNEQFF.

This chain connects TRBV28 to TRBJ2-1; the match to TRBD2 covers 10 bases. The germline CDR1 and CDR2 sequences are MDHEN and SYDVKM. Losses at the gene ends were 3 bases for V and 9 bases for J; bases not matched to a gene: 8. The CDR3 has 15 residues. CDR3 protein: CASSFPLAGRGEQFF. The DNA for the CDR3 is TGTGCCAGCAGTTTTCCACTAGCGGGAAGGGGTGAGCAGTTCTTC.

Here the CDR3 DNA reads TGCGCCAGCAGCTTATTCCAAGGGGCCGGGGCCAACGTCCTGACTTTC. As protein: CASSLFQGAGANVLTF. V gene TRBV5-1 combines with J gene TRBJ2-6; tentative D call: TRBD1 (5 bases). The germline gives CDR1 SGHRS, CDR2 YFSETQ. This CDR3 has 16 amino acids. V was pared by 2 bases and J by 4 bases, with 13 bases between.

This chain joins TRBV3-1 (or the pseudogene TRBV3-2) and TRBJ2-5, with 8 bases lining up with TRBD2. CDR1 and CDR2 from the germline V gene are LGHDT and YNNKEL (reference sequence). The CDR3 covers 15 residues. With V trimmed by 2 bases and J by 5 bases, 7 bases remained unmatched. The CDR3 loop is CASSQLRGAGETQYF. For the CDR3, the DNA is TGTGCCAGCAGCCAACTGCGGGGGGCTGGGGAGACCCAGTACTTC.

This clone was counted once. This chain joins TRBV11-2 and TRBJ1-5; D gene unclear. From germline, CDR1 is SGHAT and CDR2 FQNNGV. The V and J ends lost 1 base and 4 bases respectively, with 5 bases between them. The CDR3 contains 13 residues. CDR3 DNA sequence: TGTGCCAGCAGCTTAGGGCAGAATCAGCCCCAGCATTTT. It yields the protein CASSLGQNQPQHF. Full variable domain (outside the CDR3, taken from reference TRBV11-2 and TRBJ1-5): EAGVAQSPRYKIIEKRQSVAFWCNPISGHATLYWYQQILGQGPKLLIQFQNNGVVDDSQLPKDRFSAERLKGVDSTLKIQPAKLEDSAVYLCASSLGQNQPQHFGDGTRLSIL.

The chain is built from TRBV27 and TRBJ1-1; D may be TRBD1 (6 bases). V lost 10 bases and J 6 bases, leaving 21 bases between the germline ends. Germline values: CDR1 MNHEY, CDR2 SMNVEV (reference sequence). The CDR3 consists of 14 residues. In DNA, the CDR3 is TGTGCCACCATGTATAGGACAGAGGGACCTGAAGCTTTCTTT. This gives the protein CATMYRTEGPEAFF.

This clone was seen a handful of times. This chain connects TRBV6-4 to TRBJ2-1; TRBD1 agrees at 7 bases. The germline gives CDR1 MRHNA, CDR2 SNTAGT. This CDR3 spans 10 amino acids. V lost 9 bases and J lost 10; bases outside the gene matches: 3. CDR3 in amino acids: CARQGWEQFF. In nucleotides, the CDR3 is TGTGCCAGACAGGGGTGGGAGCAGTTCTTC.

The CDR3 bases are TGCGCCAGCAGCCAAGTAGGGGCGCAGGTAGATACGCAGTATTTT. It encodes CASSQVGAQVDTQYF. This chain links TRBV4-1 with TRBJ2-3; possible D gene TRBD1, 5 bases. V was clipped by 1 base and J by 5 bases, with 13 bases between them. CDR3 size: 15 residues. Germline CDR1 is MGHRA and CDR2 is YSYEKL.

The chain employs TRBV3-1 (or the pseudogene TRBV3-2) and TRBJ1-1; TRBD1 matches 10 bases. CDR1 is LGHDT, CDR2 YNNKEL, per germline (reference sequence). V gave up 6 bases and J gave up 0 bases; unmatched junction bases: 4. This CDR3 has 15 residues. CDR3 sequence (DNA): TGTGCCAGCAGTCGGACAGGGGGACTGAACACTGAAGCTTTCTTT. Residues: CASSRTGGLNTEAFF.

CDR3 nucleotides: TGCAGCGTTGGGCCCAGCGGGAGCAATGAGCAGTTCTTC. It encodes CSVGPSGSNEQFF. The chain has TRBV29-1 and TRBJ2-1, with 8 positions matching TRBD2. The CDR3 spans 13 residues. V shed 4 bases and J 6 bases; nucleotides not matched to a gene: 5. Germline V lookup: CDR1 SQVTM, CDR2 ANQGSEA.

V and J are TRBV6-6 and TRBJ2-5; weak D call: TRBD2 (5 bases). Germline loops: CDR1 MNHNY, CDR2 SVGAGI (reference sequence). The V end lost 6 bases, the J end lost 4 bases, and 18 bases lay between the germline ends. This CDR3 has 15 residues. The CDR3 sequence is CASSPRLAVGETQYF. The CDR3, as DNA: TGTGCCAGCAGCCCGAGGCTAGCAGTCGGAGAGACCCAGTACTTC.

The CDR3 sequence: CASSPQGLSNQPQHF. The CDR3 DNA sequence: TGTGCCAGTAGTCCCCAGGGGTTAAGCAATCAGCCCCAGCATTTT. The chain carries TRBV19 and TRBJ1-5; possible D gene TRBD1, 6 bases. V lost 5 bases, J lost 1 base, and 12 bases lay in between. Germline-derived CDR1 and CDR2 are LNHDA and SQIVND (reference sequence). This CDR3 is 15 amino acids long.

The table lists this clone with a few counts. This chain connects TRBV7-9 to TRBJ1-1; D gene ambiguous. The length of the CDR3 is 18 residues. The germline gives CDR1 SEHNR, CDR2 FQNEAQ (reference sequence). The germline V and J ends were trimmed by 4 bases and 0 bases, with 21 bases remaining between them. CDR3 sequence (DNA): TGTGCCAGCAGCTCTTTCGATTCCTTTACAGTTGTGAACACTGAAGCTTTCTTT. This codes for CASSSFDSFTVVNTEAFF.

This sequence joins TRBV30 and TRBJ2-3, with D perhaps TRBD2 (6 bases). This CDR3 region has 13 residues. V lost 1 base and J 2 bases, leaving 7 bases between the germline ends. Per germline, CDR1 GTSNPN and CDR2 SVGIG (reference sequence). The CDR3 spells CAWSAGVTDTQYF. The CDR3 DNA sequence: TGTGCCTGGAGTGCGGGAGTCACAGATACGCAGTATTTT.

The V and J genes are TRBV7-3 and TRBJ2-3, with D uncertain. The CDR3 covers 13 residues. CDR1 and CDR2 (germline): SGHTA, FQGTGA. Trimming stripped 0 bases from V and 8 bases from J, with 9 bases between. The DNA for the CDR3 is TGTGCCAGCAGCTTAACGTCTGTCGGTACGCAGTATTTT. This gives the protein CASSLTSVGTQYF.